This entry describes one TCR beta chain. How the authors handled the data: Amplification of reference gene primers provided the estimated nucleated cell counts. Some clones are missing from TCRdb's copy, which holds only in-frame ones; the method was immunoSEQ multiplex PCR. For V, J and clone size, that table is used; D and trimming come from the DNA. The data show under 300,000 clones, 83% seen once. The source of the sample is a study of blood T cell repertoires in COVID-19. Study context: Whether acute or convalescent, the COVID-19 samples came from the United States, Italy and Spain. T cells, B-cell-depleted T cells, or PBMCs supplied cDNA or gDNA.

CDR3 length equals 14 residues. Germline CDR1 reads SGHRS; CDR2 reads YFSETQ. With 1 base clipped from V and 15 bases from J, the junction kept 8 bases outside the gene matches. The chain uses TRBV5-1 and TRBJ1-6; 9 bases map to TRBD1. Sequencing used peripheral blood. This TCR was sampled from a woman aged 45-65 years who had recovered from COVID-19. CDR3 protein: CASSLSDRGSFLHF. CDR3 DNA: TGCGCCAGCAGCTTGTCTGACAGGGGGTCCTTCCTCCACTTT.